This passage covers 2 T cell receptor beta chains from one sample sequenced in a study of tumor-infiltrating lymphocytes in primary liver carcinoma. The study co-extracted DNA and RNA from 20-30 mg of unsorted bulk tissue. Using a constant-region primer together with ProtoScript II reverse transcriptase, TCR beta cDNA was made from about 500 ng of total RNA. ARM-PCR, slightly modified, supplied the TCR beta libraries through three nested multiplex PCR rounds. It was with TRBV1-TRBV30 forward primers and a C-beta reverse primer that the first two PCR rounds were run, at roughly 10 cycles each. From the multiplex PCR reads, TCRdb called clonotypes with MiXCR, one entry per CDR3 protein. The sample includes 70,000 to 85,000 distinct CDR3 sequences, about two thirds seen only once; the top ten take 12% to 15%. Specimen: liver tumor tissue from sampling region 4. Subset given: tumor region T4, right-lateral pole. The receptors were gathered from a woman aged 55 to 70 with primary liver carcinoma and hepatitis B virus infection.

This clonotype came up once. A junction end diverges from the germline sequence, so it may reflect a read error. The rearrangement uses TRBV14 and TRBJ2-5; 7 nucleotides match TRBD2. Germline V gene lookup returns CDR1 SGHDN and CDR2 FVKESK. The CDR3 runs to 16 residues. The CDR3 sequence is CASSQGVTGGDEAQDF. The DNA of the CDR3 is TGTGCCAGCAGCCAAGGCGTGACGGGAGGCGACGAGGCCCAGGACTTC. Combining the CDR3 with reference TRBV14 and TRBJ2-5 gives the whole variable domain EAGVTQFPSHSVIEKGQTVTLRCDPISGHDNLYWYRRVMGKEIKFLLHFVKESKQDESGMPNNRFLAERTGGTYSTLKVQPAELEDSGVYFCASSQGVTGGDEAQDFGPGTRLLVL.

Details on this clonotype: A much larger clone differs by one base, so this may be a read error. The genes are TRBV28 and TRBJ2-5, with 11 bases that match TRBD1. CDR1 and CDR2 (germline): MDHEN, SYDVKM. The CDR3 has 16 residues. The CDR3 coding sequence is TGTGCCGGCAGTTTAGGACAGGGGGCGTACCAAGAGACCCAGTACTTC. Encoded protein: CAGSLGQGAYQETQYF.